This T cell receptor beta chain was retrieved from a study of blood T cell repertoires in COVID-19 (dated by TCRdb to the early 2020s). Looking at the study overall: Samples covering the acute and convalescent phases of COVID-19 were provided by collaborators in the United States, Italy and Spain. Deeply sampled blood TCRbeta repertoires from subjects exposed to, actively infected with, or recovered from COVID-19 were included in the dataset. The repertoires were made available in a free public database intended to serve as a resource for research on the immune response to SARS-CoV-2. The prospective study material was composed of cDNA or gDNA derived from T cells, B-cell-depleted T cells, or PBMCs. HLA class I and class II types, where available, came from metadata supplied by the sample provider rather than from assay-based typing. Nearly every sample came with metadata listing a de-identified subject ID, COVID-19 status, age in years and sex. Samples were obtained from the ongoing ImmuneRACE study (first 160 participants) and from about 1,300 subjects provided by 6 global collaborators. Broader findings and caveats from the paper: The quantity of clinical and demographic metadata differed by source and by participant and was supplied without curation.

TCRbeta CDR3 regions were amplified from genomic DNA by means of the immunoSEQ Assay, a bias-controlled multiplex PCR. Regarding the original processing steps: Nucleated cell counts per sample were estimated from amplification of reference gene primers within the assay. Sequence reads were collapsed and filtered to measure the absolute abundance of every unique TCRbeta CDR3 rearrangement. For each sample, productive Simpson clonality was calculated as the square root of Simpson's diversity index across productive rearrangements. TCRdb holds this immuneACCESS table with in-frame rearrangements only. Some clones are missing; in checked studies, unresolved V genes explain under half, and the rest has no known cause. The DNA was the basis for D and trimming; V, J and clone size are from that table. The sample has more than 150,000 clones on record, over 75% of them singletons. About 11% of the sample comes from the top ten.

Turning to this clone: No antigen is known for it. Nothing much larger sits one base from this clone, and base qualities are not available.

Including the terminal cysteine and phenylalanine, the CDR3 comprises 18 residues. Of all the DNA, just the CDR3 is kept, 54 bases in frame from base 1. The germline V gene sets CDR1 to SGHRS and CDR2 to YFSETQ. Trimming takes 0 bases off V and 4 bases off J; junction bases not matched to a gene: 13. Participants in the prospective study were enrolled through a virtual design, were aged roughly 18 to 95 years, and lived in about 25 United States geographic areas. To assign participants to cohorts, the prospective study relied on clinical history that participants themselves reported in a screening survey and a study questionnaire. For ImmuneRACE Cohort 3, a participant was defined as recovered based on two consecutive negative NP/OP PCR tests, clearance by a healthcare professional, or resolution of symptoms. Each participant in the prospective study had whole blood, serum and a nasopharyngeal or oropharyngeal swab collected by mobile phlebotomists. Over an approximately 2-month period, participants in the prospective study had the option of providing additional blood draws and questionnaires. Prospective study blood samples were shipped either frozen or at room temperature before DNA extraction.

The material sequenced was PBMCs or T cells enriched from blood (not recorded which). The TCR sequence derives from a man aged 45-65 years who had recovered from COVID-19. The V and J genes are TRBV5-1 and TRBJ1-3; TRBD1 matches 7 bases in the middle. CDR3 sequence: CASSLGYTGTVQGNTIYF. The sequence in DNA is TGCGCCAGCAGCTTGGGGTATACGGGGACAGTACAAGGAAACACCATATATTTT.